The rows below give T cell receptor beta chains drawn from one sample of a study. TCRdb fed the 5' RACE reads into MiXCR, producing one record per CDR3 protein. This sample yields tens of thousands of distinct CDR3 sequences, of which more than 20% are seen a single time; roughly 4.5% belongs to the top ten. Sequences were obtained from Tregs sorted from a lymph node. These receptors were taken from a female donor with breast cancer. CDR3s include the opening cysteine and the closing phenylalanine or tryptophan. A D gene is named only where the DNA matches it firmly. Size tells how often a clone was seen (once, few, many) or the class of an expanded clone, and some rows leave it out.

d_call,cdr3_length,j_call,clone_size,v_call,cdr3_nt,cdr3_aa
TRBD1,16,TRBJ2-3,many,TRBV27,TGTGCCAGCAGTTTAACAGGACAGGGGGGCACAGATACGCAGTATTTT,CASSLTGQGGTDTQYF
.,13,TRBJ2-7,many,TRBV20-1,TGCAGTGCTAGGTCGGGGGACGCCTACGAGCAGTACTTC,CSARSGDAYEQYF
.,14,TRBJ2-2,.,TRBV9,TGTGCCAGCAGCGTAGGTGGTTTCACCGGGGAGCTGTTTTTT,CASSVGGFTGELFF
TRBD1,14,TRBJ2-1,many,TRBV20-1,TGCAGTGCTAAGGGACAGGTATCCTACAATGAGCAGTTCTTC,CSAKGQVSYNEQFF
.,14,TRBJ1-1,.,TRBV5-1,TGCGCCAGCAGCTTGGAACTTAAGAACACTGAAGCTTTCTTT,CASSLELKNTEAFF
TRBD2,17,TRBJ2-3,many,TRBV5-1,TGCGCCAGCAGCTTGCAAGTTCCTAGCGGAGTCACAGATACGCAGTATTTT,CASSLQVPSGVTDTQYF
TRBD2,16,TRBJ2-1,few,TRBV15,TGTGCCACCAGCAGAGATCCAGGACTAGCGGGAGGTGAGCAGTTCTTC,CATSRDPGLAGGEQFF
TRBD2,16,TRBJ2-3,many,TRBV27,TGTGCCAGCAGTCCCAGCCTAGCGGGAGTCGGAGATACGCAGTATTTT,CASSPSLAGVGDTQYF
.,15,TRBJ2-5,few,TRBV25-1,TGTGCCAGCAGTGACCCCGGGTTGGGGCTAGAGACCCAGTACTTC,CASSDPGLGLETQYF
.,15,TRBJ2-7,once,TRBV4-2,TGTGCCAGCAGCCTGCCCGGGGGATCTCTGCACGAGCAGTACTTC,CASSLPGGSLHEQYF
TRBD1,15,TRBJ2-7,many,TRBV4-1,TGCGCCAGCAGCCAAGATGGTCAGGGGGCTTACGAGCAGTACTTC,CASSQDGQGAYEQYF
TRBD2,15,TRBJ2-2,medium-sized,TRBV6-4,TGTGCCAGCAGCCGACTAGCGGGAGACACCGGGGAGCTGTTTTTT,CASSRLAGDTGELFF
TRBD2,15,TRBJ2-7,many,TRBV29-1,TGCAGCGTTGAAGGGGCGAGCGGGGGCACCTACGAGCAGTACTTC,CSVEGASGGTYEQYF
.,15,TRBJ1-2,.,TRBV28,TGTGCCAGCAGTTTATCATTCGGTCATAACTATGGCTACACCTTC,CASSLSFGHNYGYTF
.,14,TRBJ1-4,.,TRBV5-1,TGCGCCAGCAGCGAACGGGCCTCCGCTGAAAAACTGTTTTTT,CASSERASAEKLFF
TRBD2,17,TRBJ2-7,many,TRBV27,TGTGCCAGCAAAATCCAGGGGACCTTTCGAGCGGGAGTCGAGCAGTACTTC,CASKIQGTFRAGVEQYF
.,12,TRBJ2-1,many,TRBV4-3,TGCGCCAGCAGCTCAACTAGTCATGAGCAGTTCTTC,CASSSTSHEQFF
TRBD1,16,TRBJ1-5,.,TRBV28,TGTGCCAGCAGCCTACACCGGGACAGGGTAAATCAGCCCCAGCATTTT,CASSLHRDRVNQPQHF
TRBD2,15,TRBJ2-5,many,TRBV20-1,TGCAGTGCTAGTACGAGGGAGGGCCTCCGAGAGACCCAGTACTTC,CSASTREGLRETQYF
.,15,TRBJ2-5,many,TRBV24-1,TGTGCCACCAGTGATCCGGACTACCTACAAGAGACCCAGTACTTC,CATSDPDYLQETQYF
.,13,TRBJ2-1,.,TRBV7-8,TGTGCCAGCAGCCCCCTGGCCCTTTATGAGCAGTTCTTC,CASSPLALYEQFF
.,15,TRBJ2-5,.,TRBV24-1,TGTGCCACCAGTGATCCCCGAGGGACTCAAGAGACCCAGTACTTC,CATSDPRGTQETQYF
.,14,TRBJ2-1,many,TRBV4-1,TGCGCCAGCAGCCAGGATCCCGACTACAATGAGCAGTTCTTC,CASSQDPDYNEQFF
.,14,TRBJ1-5,many,TRBV12-3/TRBV12-4,TGTGCCAGCACTAAACAGGGAGGCAATCAGCCCCAGCATTTT,CASTKQGGNQPQHF
.,12,TRBJ2-7,.,TRBV6-2/TRBV6-3,TGTGCCAGCAGAAGGACTAACTACGAGCAGTACTTC,CASRRTNYEQYF
TRBD1,12,TRBJ1-2,.,TRBV29-1,TGCAGCGTTAGAGGGGGCGGCTATGGCTACACCTTC,CSVRGGGYGYTF
.,15,TRBJ2-3,many,TRBV6-5,TGTGCCAGCAGTTACGTCCCCGGGGGCACAGATACGCAGTATTTT,CASSYVPGGTDTQYF
.,15,TRBJ2-7,many,TRBV6-5,TGTGCCAGCAGTTACTCGACGGCCAGGGTCCACGAGCAGTACTTC,CASSYSTARVHEQYF
TRBD2,14,TRBJ2-2,.,TRBV2,TGTACCAGCAGTGATAGGCGGGAGACCGGGGAGCTGTTTTTT,CTSSDRRETGELFF
.,13,TRBJ1-1,.,TRBV6-5,TGTGCCAGCAGAGCTCCAGGTAACACTGAAGCTTTCTTT,CASRAPGNTEAFF
.,14,TRBJ1-6,few,TRBV5-1,TGCGCCAGCAGAATCGGCTCCTATAATTCACCCCTCCACTTT,CASRIGSYNSPLHF
TRBD1,16,TRBJ2-7,few,TRBV20-1,TGCAGTGCTAGAGATACCGGGACAGGGGACTGGTACGAGCAGTACTTC,CSARDTGTGDWYEQYF
.,13,TRBJ1-1,.,TRBV3-1,TGTGCCAGCAGCCAAGTGGGCCAGACTGAAGCTTTCTTT,CASSQVGQTEAFF
.,15,TRBJ2-3,many,TRBV27,TGTGCCAGCAGTTTATGGCAGGGGAGTACAGATACGCAGTATTTT,CASSLWQGSTDTQYF
.,12,TRBJ2-2,.,TRBV11-3,TGTGCCAGCAGCTTATACGGCGGGGAGCTGTTTTTT,CASSLYGGELFF
.,12,TRBJ2-2,.,TRBV3-1,TGTGCCAGCAGCCAGCGGTATGGGGAGCTGTTTTTT,CASSQRYGELFF
.,13,TRBJ2-7,many,TRBV20-1,TGCAGTGCTAGTCGACGGGAACGTTACGAGCAGTACTTC,CSASRRERYEQYF
.,15,TRBJ2-3,.,TRBV5-6,TGTGCCAGCAGCTTGGGGGGGGGCCGCACAGATACGCAGTATTTT,CASSLGGGRTDTQYF
.,12,TRBJ2-7,many,TRBV7-2,TGTGCCAGCAGCTTACCTGCGCAGCAGCAGTACTTC,CASSLPAQQQYF
.,14,TRBJ2-2,many,TRBV4-1,TGCGCCAGCAGCCAAATCACCGGGGGCGGGGAGCTGTTTTTT,CASSQITGGGELFF
.,15,TRBJ1-2,.,TRBV19,TGTGCCAGTAGTATTCGGTTCACAGTCCTCCATGGCTACACCTTC,CASSIRFTVLHGYTF
.,15,TRBJ2-2,few,TRBV7-6,TGTGCCAGCAGCTTAGGACAGGCGAACACCGGGGAGCTGTTTTTT,CASSLGQANTGELFF
.,14,TRBJ1-1,many,TRBV4-1,TGCGCCAGCAGCCAACTAGGACCGACTACTGAAGCTTTCTTT,CASSQLGPTTEAFF
.,17,TRBJ1-1,.,TRBV4-1,TGCGCCAGCAGCCAAGGGGACGGGGTAGGAACATACACTGAAGCTTTCTTT,CASSQGDGVGTYTEAFF
TRBD2,13,TRBJ2-1,few,TRBV29-1,TGCAGCGTTGGCGGGGGGCGGTACAATGAGCAGTTCTTC,CSVGGGRYNEQFF
.,13,TRBJ2-7,.,TRBV28,TGTGCCAGCAGGGTCTGGAGCACCCACGAGCAGTACTTC,CASRVWSTHEQYF
.,18,TRBJ2-1,few,TRBV3-1,TGTGCCAGCAGCCAAGACGACGGTTCCTCGGGGCCCTACAATGAGCAGTTCTTC,CASSQDDGSSGPYNEQFF
TRBD2,18,TRBJ2-2,few,TRBV6-1,TGTGCCAGCAGTATTCATTACGGGAGGACCGCGAACACCGGGGAGCTGTTTTTT,CASSIHYGRTANTGELFF
.,15,TRBJ2-5,.,TRBV18,TGTGCCAGCTCACCACCGGGCACGGGAGTTGAGACCCAGTACTTC,CASSPPGTGVETQYF
.,16,TRBJ2-2,few,TRBV29-1,TGCAGCGTAGCTACGGCCCCTCGGGGTAACACCGGGGAGCTGTTTTTT,CSVATAPRGNTGELFF
.,14,TRBJ2-1,.,TRBV12-3/TRBV12-4,TGTGCCAGCAGTTTAGTTGGGGGGACGAATGAGCAGTTCTTC,CASSLVGGTNEQFF
TRBD1,20,TRBJ2-4,.,TRBV4-1,TGCGCCAGCAGCGGGAGAGTGTATCCCGGGACAGCGAACACCGAAAACATTCAGTACTTC,CASSGRVYPGTANTENIQYF
TRBD2,17,TRBJ2-1,many,TRBV4-2,TGTGCCAGCAGCGCTTGGACTAGCGGGAGGGCCGGGAATGAGCAGTTCTTC,CASSAWTSGRAGNEQFF
.,15,TRBJ1-5,.,TRBV5-5,TGTGCCAGCAGCTTGGAAGGGGTAGTTGGTCAGCCCCAGCATTTT,CASSLEGVVGQPQHF
TRBD2,14,TRBJ2-1,many,TRBV5-4,TGTGCCAGCAGCGGCGGGGGGGCGTACAATGAGCAGTTCTTC,CASSGGGAYNEQFF
.,14,TRBJ2-7,many,TRBV7-2,TGTGCCAGCAGCTTAGTTGTCGGGACGTACGAGCAGTACTTC,CASSLVVGTYEQYF
.,15,TRBJ2-7,many,TRBV6-1,TGTGCCAGCAACGAAAATAGCGGCTCCCCCTACGAGCAGTACTTC,CASNENSGSPYEQYF
.,13,TRBJ1-4,few,TRBV5-1,TGCGCCAGCAGCTCAGGACGGAATGAAAAACTGTTTTTT,CASSSGRNEKLFF
TRBD2,17,TRBJ2-1,.,TRBV7-9,TGTGCCAGCAGCTTAGAGATCCTAGCGGCGATGGGCAATGAGCAGTTCTTC,CASSLEILAAMGNEQFF